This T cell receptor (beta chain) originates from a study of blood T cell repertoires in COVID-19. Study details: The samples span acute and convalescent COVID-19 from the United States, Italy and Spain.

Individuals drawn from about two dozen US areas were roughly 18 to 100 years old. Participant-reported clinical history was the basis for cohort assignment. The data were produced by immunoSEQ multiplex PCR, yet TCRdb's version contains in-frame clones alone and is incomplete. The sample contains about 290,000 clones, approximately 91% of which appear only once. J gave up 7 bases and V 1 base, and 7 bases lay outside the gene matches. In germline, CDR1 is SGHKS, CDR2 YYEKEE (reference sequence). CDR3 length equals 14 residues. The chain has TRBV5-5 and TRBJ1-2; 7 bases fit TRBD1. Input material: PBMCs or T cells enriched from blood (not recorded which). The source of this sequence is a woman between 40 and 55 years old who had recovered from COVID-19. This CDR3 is CASSLTGDVGGYTF. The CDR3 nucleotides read TGTGCCAGCAGCTTGACAGGGGATGTCGGTGGCTACACCTTC. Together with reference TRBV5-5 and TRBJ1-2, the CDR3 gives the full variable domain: DAGVTQSPTHLIKTRGQQVTLRCSPISGHKSVSWYQQVLGQGPQFIFQYYEKEERGRGNFPDRFSARQFPNYSSELNVNALLLGDSALYLCASSLTGDVGGYTFGSGTRLTVV.